This passage covers 3 T cell receptor beta chains from one sample sequenced in a study of control samples from healthy donors and cancer patients. Sequenced by immunoSEQ multiplex PCR; TCRdb stores in-frame clones only, minus some. The profile covers 78,000 or so clones, with roughly 82% appearing a single time and roughly 16% taken by the ten largest. Sequencing was done on a sample of blood. Every receptor here comes from a middle-aged man in good health.

This sequence joins TRBV30 and TRBJ1-3; D not certain. This CDR3 region has 16 residues. Trimming removed 1 base at V and 0 bases at J, with 13 bases between. From germline, CDR1 is GTSNPN and CDR2 SVGIG (reference sequence). The CDR3 reads CAWSDDRTSSGNTIYF. CDR3 in DNA: TGTGCCTGGAGTGATGATAGGACGAGCTCTGGAAACACCATATATTTT. The variable domain in full, with the rest retrieved from reference TRBV30 and TRBJ1-3, is SQTIHQWPATLVQPVGSPLSLECTVEGTSNPNLYWYRQAAGRGLQLLFYSVGIGQISSEVPQNLSASRPQDRQFILSSKKLLLSDSGFYLCAWSDDRTSSGNTIYFGEGSWLTVV.

The J gene is TRBJ2-4, the V gene TRBV15; 7 positions match TRBD1. V lost 5 bases to trimming and J lost 5 bases; unmatched junction nucleotides: 12. Germline assignment: CDR1 LNHNV and CDR2 YYDKDF (reference sequence). This CDR3 spans 16 amino acids. The CDR3 sequence: CATSANRGAIENIQYF. CDR3 bases: TGTGCCACCAGCGCCAACAGGGGCGCCATTGAAAACATTCAGTACTTC.

V gene TRBV20-1 combines with J gene TRBJ1-2, with D unclear. V lost 7 bases to trimming and J lost 6 bases, with 12 bases between them. The V gene's germline CDR1 is DFQATT and CDR2 SNEGSKA (reference sequence). The CDR3 has 11 amino acids. Here the CDR3 reads CSESRFHGYTF. The CDR3 nucleotides read TGCAGTGAATCGAGATTCCATGGCTACACCTTC.